This passage covers 25 T cell receptor beta chains from one sample sequenced in a study of control samples from healthy donors and cancer patients. The table came from immunoSEQ multiplex PCR; TCRdb's copy has only in-frame clones and leaves some out. This table has about 120,000 clones, roughly 92% appearing once. Sequencing used blood. These receptors were taken from a man aged 25 to 40 in good health.

This chain joins TRBV7-8 and TRBJ2-2, with a possible D match to TRBD1 (5 bases). The germline V gene encodes CDR1 SGHVS and CDR2 FQNEAQ. V dropped 3 bases and J dropped 3 bases, with 17 bases sitting between them. The CDR3 is 17 amino acids. The chain's CDR3 is CASSFEGAMTYTGELFF. The CDR3 DNA reads TGTGCCAGCAGCTTTGAAGGGGCAATGACCTACACCGGGGAGCTGTTTTTT.

The chain links TRBV4-1 to TRBJ1-4; 7 nucleotides align to TRBD1. V was pared by 6 bases and J by 10 bases, with 11 bases of the junction left unmatched. Germline loops: CDR1 MGHRA, CDR2 YSYEKL. This CDR3 has 14 residues. This chain's CDR3 is CASRPQGDVAKLFF. DNA of the CDR3: TGCGCCAGCAGACCCCAGGGGGACGTGGCAAAACTGTTTTTT.

The V gene is TRBV5-4, the J gene TRBJ2-7, with 10 bases aligning to TRBD2. The CDR3 contains 16 residues. The V and J ends lost 4 bases and 0 bases, in that order; junction bases with no gene match: 7. Germline lookup yields CDR1 SGHNT and CDR2 YYREEE (reference sequence). In DNA form, the CDR3 reads TGTGCCAGCAGCGCCGGACTAGCGGATTTCTCCTACGAGCAGTACTTC. It specifies CASSAGLADFSYEQYF.

J is TRBJ2-3 and V is TRBV5-1; 10 positions agree with TRBD2. CDR3 length equals 15 residues. J lost 5 bases, V lost 2 bases, and 5 bases had no gene match. Germline V gene lookup returns CDR1 SGHRS and CDR2 YFSETQ. The CDR3 loop is CASSLGASGGDTQYF. CDR3 nucleotide sequence: TGCGCCAGCAGCTTAGGGGCTAGCGGGGGAGATACGCAGTATTTT. Supplemented by reference TRBV5-1 and TRBJ2-3, the full variable domain reads KAGVTQTPRYLIKTRGQQVTLSCSPISGHRSVSWYQQTPGQGLQFLFEYFSETQRNKGNFPGRFSGRQFSNSRSEMNVSTLELGDSALYLCASSLGASGGDTQYFGPGTRLTVL.

V is TRBV5-1 and J is TRBJ1-3; D not resolved. CDR3 size: 16 residues. The V end lost 0 bases, the J end lost 0 bases, and 10 bases lay between the germline ends. Germline CDR1 reads SGHRS; CDR2 reads YFSETQ. The CDR3 reads CASSLGWGTSGNTIYF. CDR3 bases: TGCGCCAGCAGCTTGGGTTGGGGAACCTCTGGAAACACCATATATTTT.

The V call is TRBV4-2, the J call TRBJ1-1; TRBD1 is a possible D gene (6 bases). The CDR3 extends over 14 amino acids. The germline V gene has CDR1 LGHNA and CDR2 YNFKEQ. V shed 2 bases and J shed 8 bases, with 15 bases lying between them. The CDR3: CASSQTTGTNEAFF. CDR3 bases: TGTGCCAGCAGCCAAACCACAGGGACTAACGAAGCTTTCTTT.

This chain joins TRBV28 and TRBJ1-2; 8 nucleotides line up with TRBD1. Looked up from germline, CDR1 is MDHEN and CDR2 is SYDVKM. CDR3 size: 16 residues. After removal of 7 bases from V and 6 bases from J, the junction contained 16 bases not matched to a gene. CDR3 sequence: CASTFTRGRGPHGYTF. CDR3 DNA: TGTGCCAGCACTTTTACACGAGGCAGGGGGCCCCATGGCTACACCTTC.

The chain combines TRBV11-3 with TRBJ2-2; D not certain. The CDR3 spans 15 residues. Trimming left V 5 bases short and J 3 bases short, with 13 bases between. Germline CDR1 reads SGHNT; CDR2 reads YENEEA. The CDR3 is CASSPDGSYTGELFF. CDR3 sequence (DNA): TGTGCCAGCAGCCCAGATGGAAGCTACACCGGGGAGCTGTTTTTT.

The genes are TRBV2 and TRBJ2-3; a possible D gene is TRBD1 (6 bases). The CDR3 is 14 residues long. Germline CDR1 SNHLY, CDR2 FYNNEI. The V end lost 6 bases, the J end lost 6 bases, and 16 bases lay between the germline ends. The CDR3 loop is CASRDSPSGDTQYF. The CDR3 DNA follows: TGTGCCAGCAGGGACAGCCCGTCGGGGGATACGCAGTATTTT.

V and J are TRBV4-1 and TRBJ2-3, with 8 bases identical to TRBD1. CDR3 length: 16 amino acids. Trimming removed 0 bases from V and 8 bases from J; junction bases left unmatched: 10. CDR1 and CDR2 (germline): MGHRA, YSYEKL. The CDR3 protein is CASSQDGSGQGGTQYF. CDR3 sequence (DNA): TGCGCCAGCAGCCAAGATGGCTCCGGACAGGGCGGTACGCAGTATTTT.

DNA of the CDR3: TGTGCCATCAGCCGGACAGGGCGGGACGGGGAGCTGTTTTTT. Translation: CAISRTGRDGELFF. The V call is TRBV10-3, the J call TRBJ2-2; TRBD1 agrees at 8 bases. The germline V gene encodes CDR1 ENHRY and CDR2 SYGVKD. V was pared by 6 bases and J by 7 bases, with 7 bases of the junction left unmatched. This CDR3 has 14 residues.

V usage is TRBV7-9 and J usage is TRBJ1-5, with a possible D match to TRBD1 (5 bases). CDR1 SEHNR and CDR2 FQNEAQ come from the germline V gene (reference sequence). The CDR3 totals 15 residues. V gave up 5 bases and J gave up 0 bases, with 11 bases separating them. The CDR3 DNA sequence: TGTGCCAGCAGCCGGGACGGTTATAGCAATCAGCCCCAGCATTTT. The encoded protein is CASSRDGYSNQPQHF.

This sequence joins TRBV5-1 and TRBJ1-2; D not resolved. V was cut by 2 bases and J by 4 bases, with 24 bases left in between. This CDR3 is 18 amino acids long. Germline CDR1 is SGHRS and CDR2 is YFSETQ. CDR3 residues: CASSFSSPGVGMTYGYTF. The DNA of the CDR3 is TGCGCCAGCAGCTTTTCCTCACCGGGAGTCGGGATGACCTATGGCTACACCTTC.

The chain has TRBV6-5 and TRBJ2-7; D not resolved. Germline V CDR1 and CDR2: MNHEY, SVGAGI. The V end lost 6 bases, the J end lost 2 bases, and 14 bases lay between the germline ends. CDR3 length: 14 amino acids. CDR3 sequence reads: CASSDLALTYEQYV. CDR3 sequence (DNA): TGTGCCAGCAGCGACTTGGCCCTCACCTACGAGCAGTACGTC.

V gene TRBV19 combines with J gene TRBJ2-6; 8 nucleotides match TRBD1. This CDR3 has 18 amino acids. In germline, CDR1 is LNHDA, CDR2 SQIVND (reference sequence). J lost 0 bases, V lost 6 bases, and 10 bases had no gene match. The CDR3 nucleotides are TGTGCCAGTAGGCTGACAGGGGCAATCGACTCTGGGGCCAACGTCCTGACTTTC. Its protein is CASRLTGAIDSGANVLTF.

V is TRBV3-1 (or the pseudogene TRBV3-2) and J is TRBJ1-2, with D possibly TRBD1 on 6 matching bases. Trimming took off 0 bases at V and 9 bases at J, with 11 bases between the two ends. The CDR3 loop spans 13 amino acids. The germline gives CDR1 LGHDT, CDR2 YNNKEL (reference sequence). The CDR3 coding sequence is TGTGCCAGCAGCCAAGATGAGGACAGTCGCTACACCTTC. Translating it yields CASSQDEDSRYTF.

This chain connects TRBV7-6 to TRBJ1-1; 12 nucleotides agree with TRBD1. Germline values: CDR1 SGHVS, CDR2 FNYEAQ. The junction had 1 base not matched to a gene; V was cut back by 1 base and J by 1 base. The CDR3 sequence is 16 residues long. CDR3 in amino acids: CASSLGGQGANTEAFF. For the CDR3, the DNA is TGTGCCAGCAGCTTAGGGGGACAGGGGGCGAACACTGAAGCTTTCTTT.

The chain couples TRBV5-4 to TRBJ2-7; the D gene is possibly TRBD2 (6 bases). With 5 bases removed from V and 7 bases from J, the gap between germline ends came to 16 bases. Germline loops: CDR1 SGHNT, CDR2 YYREEE (reference sequence). The CDR3 runs to 13 residues. The CDR3 region is CASSYGTGREQYF. In DNA form, the CDR3 reads TGTGCCAGCAGTTACGGGACGGGGAGGGAGCAGTACTTC. The entire variable domain, with the rest obtained from reference TRBV5-4 and TRBJ2-7, is as follows: ETGVTQSPTHLIKTRGQQVTLRCSSQSGHNTVSWYQQALGQGPQFIFQYYREEENGRGNFPPRFSGLQFPNYSSELNVNALELDDSALYLCASSYGTGREQYFGPGTRLTVT.

The CDR3 sequence is CASSYQGAGGYTF. CDR3 coding DNA: TGTGCCAGCAGTTACCAAGGAGCGGGTGGCTACACCTTC. The J gene is TRBJ1-2, the V gene TRBV27; no clear D gene. V was shortened by 4 bases and J by 7 bases, with 13 bases between the two germline ends. This CDR3 region has 13 residues. The germline V gene has CDR1 MNHEY and CDR2 SMNVEV (reference sequence).

The chain recombines TRBV28 with TRBJ1-1; 9 bases line up with TRBD1. CDR3 length: 16 amino acids. The germline CDR1 and CDR2 sequences are MDHEN and SYDVKM. V lost 3 bases and J lost 1; bases outside the gene matches: 6. CDR3: CASSLGTGSWNTEAFF. In DNA form, the CDR3 reads TGTGCCAGCAGTTTGGGGACAGGGAGCTGGAACACTGAAGCTTTCTTT.

The chain is built from TRBV27 and TRBJ2-5; TRBD2 aligns across 8 bases. The CDR3 length is 15 residues. Germline CDR1 and CDR2: MNHEY and SMNVEV (reference sequence). V shed 5 bases and J 5 bases; nucleotides not matched to a gene: 10. CDR3 region: CASSTWGPGGETQYF. CDR3 coding DNA: TGTGCCAGCAGTACTTGGGGGCCGGGGGGGGAGACCCAGTACTTC.

The chain links TRBV5-1 to TRBJ1-1; D uncertain. This CDR3 has 15 amino acids. Germline CDR1 SGHRS, CDR2 YFSETQ. The V gene lost 1 base and the J gene lost 6 bases, with 16 bases spanning the gap. Written as DNA, the CDR3 is TGCGCCAGCAGCTTGAGCCTTGAGAATTTGGCTGAAGCTTTCTTT. Its translation: CASSLSLENLAEAFF.

This chain joins TRBV9 and TRBJ2-3; 7 bases are shared with TRBD2. Germline loops: CDR1 SGDLS, CDR2 YYNGEE. This CDR3 is built from 15 residues. Trimming removed 0 bases from V and 10 bases from J; junction bases left unmatched: 11. CDR3 nucleotides: TGTGCCAGCAGCGTAGGGCCCCCGGGGGGTGATGCGCAGTATTTT. Its protein product is CASSVGPPGGDAQYF.

Concerning this clone: Other DNA sequences in the same sample also yield this CDR3. The rearrangement joins TRBV24-1 to TRBJ1-1, with D hard to call. The V end lost 3 bases, the J end lost 2 bases, and 3 bases lay between the germline ends. Per the germline V gene, CDR1 is KGHDR and CDR2 is SFDVKD. CDR3 size: 12 residues. CDR3: CATSDPNTEAFF. CDR3 bases: TGTGCCACCAGTGATCCTAACACTGAAGCTTTCTTT.

The chain uses TRBV5-5 and TRBJ1-1; D unresolved. Germline V gene data show CDR1 as SGHKS and CDR2 as YYEKEE (reference sequence). Trimming removed 7 bases from V and 0 bases from J, with 13 bases in between. The CDR3 is 14 residues long. In DNA form, the CDR3 reads TGTGCCAGCTTTCATTGGAAAATGAACACTGAAGCTTTCTTT. Protein: CASFHWKMNTEAFF.